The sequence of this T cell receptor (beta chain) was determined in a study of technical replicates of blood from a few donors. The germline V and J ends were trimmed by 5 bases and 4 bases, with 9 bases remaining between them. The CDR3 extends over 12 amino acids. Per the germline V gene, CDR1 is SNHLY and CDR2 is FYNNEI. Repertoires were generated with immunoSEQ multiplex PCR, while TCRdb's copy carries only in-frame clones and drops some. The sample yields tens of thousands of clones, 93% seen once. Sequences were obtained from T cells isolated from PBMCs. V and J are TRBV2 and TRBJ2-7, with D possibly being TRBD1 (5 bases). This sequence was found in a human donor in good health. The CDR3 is CASSLQAYEQYF. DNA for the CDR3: TGTGCCAGCAGTCTACAGGCGTACGAGCAGTACTTC.